The 30 T cell receptor beta chains reported below all come from one sample, sequenced in a study of T cells in localized non-small cell lung cancer. Only in-frame clones appear in the TCRdb table, and some are missing; sequencing was by immunoSEQ multiplex PCR. The sample includes around 30,000 clones, just under 80% of them seen just once. Sequenced material: peripheral blood, taken before any cancer treatment. The origin of the receptors is a male donor aged 60 or older with stage III squamous cell lung carcinoma.

The rearrangement uses TRBV5-4 and TRBJ1-1; D uncertain. V was pared by 4 bases and J by 0 bases, with 7 bases between. CDR3 length: 13 residues. Germline CDR1 and CDR2: SGHNT and YYREEE (reference sequence). The CDR3, as DNA: TGTGCCAGCAGCCAAGGCCTGAACACTGAAGCTTTCTTT. Encoded protein: CASSQGLNTEAFF. The full variable domain, with the rest looked up from reference TRBV5-4 and TRBJ1-1, is ETGVTQSPTHLIKTRGQQVTLRCSSQSGHNTVSWYQQALGQGPQFIFQYYREEENGRGNFPPRFSGLQFPNYSSELNVNALELDDSALYLCASSQGLNTEAFFGQGTRLTVV.

The rearrangement uses TRBV19 and TRBJ1-1, with D hard to call. Trimming took 6 bases from V and 6 from J, leaving 14 bases between them. Germline V gene lookup returns CDR1 LNHDA and CDR2 SQIVND (reference sequence). The CDR3 covers 13 residues. The CDR3 protein is CASSTRRVAEAFF. CDR3 nucleotide sequence: TGTGCCAGTAGCACCCGGAGGGTGGCTGAAGCTTTCTTT.

This chain uses TRBV5-1 with TRBJ2-1; no clear D gene. CDR1 and CDR2 from the germline V gene are SGHRS and YFSETQ. The CDR3 length is 15 residues. The V end was cut by 0 bases, the J end by 0 bases, with 7 bases between. CDR3 sequence reads: CASSLGGSSYNEQFF. In nucleotides, the CDR3 is TGCGCCAGCAGCTTGGGCGGAAGCTCCTACAATGAGCAGTTCTTC. The full variable domain, its missing parts supplied by reference TRBV5-1 and TRBJ2-1, is KAGVTQTPRYLIKTRGQQVTLSCSPISGHRSVSWYQQTPGQGLQFLFEYFSETQRNKGNFPGRFSGRQFSNSRSEMNVSTLELGDSALYLCASSLGGSSYNEQFFGPGTRLTVL.

By proportion, this clone is medium-sized. The V call is TRBV19, the J call TRBJ1-2; possible D gene TRBD1, 6 bases. With 6 bases removed from V and 8 bases from J, the gap between germline ends came to 16 bases. Germline CDR1 is LNHDA and CDR2 is SQIVND (reference sequence). CDR3 size: 13 residues. The CDR3 reads CASRGQTEQGYTF. Here the CDR3 DNA reads TGTGCCAGTAGGGGACAAACTGAGCAGGGCTACACCTTC.

The chain has TRBV6-4 and TRBJ2-1, with D possibly TRBD2 on 6 matching bases. Per the germline V gene, CDR1 is MRHNA and CDR2 is SNTAGT. The CDR3 is made up of 14 amino acids. Trimming cost V 2 bases and J 6 bases, with 11 bases left between them. This CDR3 reads CASSDDAGGNEQFF. In DNA form, the CDR3 reads TGTGCCAGCAGTGACGACGCCGGGGGCAATGAGCAGTTCTTC.

V usage is TRBV15 and J usage is TRBJ1-6, with D unclear. Germline-derived CDR1 and CDR2 are LNHNV and YYDKDF (reference sequence). CDR3 size: 15 residues. Trimming cost V 0 bases and J 7 bases, with 10 bases left between them. CDR3 DNA: TGTGCCACCAGCAGAGATCGCGCCGGCAATTCACCCCTCCACTTT. This codes for CATSRDRAGNSPLHF.

The rearrangement joins TRBV27 to TRBJ2-2; D not certain. CDR1 and CDR2 from the germline V gene are MNHEY and SMNVEV (reference sequence). The CDR3 contains 12 residues. Trimming cost V 6 bases and J 1 base, with 3 bases left between them. The CDR3 DNA sequence: TGTGCCAGCAGCAGGAACACCGGGGAGCTGTTTTTT. Translating gives CASSRNTGELFF.

The chain couples TRBV4-3 to TRBJ1-3; a possible D gene is TRBD1 (5 bases). Germline V CDR1 and CDR2: LGHNA, YSLEER. V gave up 0 bases and J gave up 4 bases, with 13 bases separating them. CDR3 length: 16 amino acids. In DNA form, the CDR3 reads TGCGCCAGCAGCCAAGATGAGGACATAGGGGGAAACACCATATATTTT. Translated, it gives CASSQDEDIGGNTIYF.

The chain carries TRBV28 and TRBJ2-7, with D uncertain. V was shortened by 6 bases and J by 4 bases, with 7 bases between the two germline ends. Germline CDR1 reads MDHEN; CDR2 reads SYDVKM. CDR3 length: 11 amino acids. The CDR3 DNA is TGTGCCAGCAGCCTACTTTACGAGCAGTACTTC. Its translation: CASSLLYEQYF.

The chain recombines TRBV5-1 with TRBJ1-4; 8 nucleotides agree with TRBD1. Losses at the gene ends were 4 bases for V and 0 bases for J; bases not matched to a gene: 8. Germline lookup yields CDR1 SGHRS and CDR2 YFSETQ. This CDR3 contains 17 residues. CDR3 sequence (DNA): TGCGCCAGCAGCCCGGACAGGGCACTATCAACTAATGAAAAACTGTTTTTT. It specifies CASSPDRALSTNEKLFF.

The rearrangement links TRBV6-1 to TRBJ2-7, with D perhaps TRBD1 (5 bases). CDR1 and CDR2 (germline): MNHNS, SASEGT. The CDR3 runs to 14 residues. With 6 bases removed from V and 0 bases from J, the gap between germline ends came to 12 bases. CDR3 sequence (DNA): TGTGCCAGCAGGGAACAGGAGTTCTCCTACGAGCAGTACTTC. It is translated as CASREQEFSYEQYF.

V and J are TRBV18 and TRBJ1-1, with D unresolved. Germline values: CDR1 KGHSH, CDR2 LQKENI. This CDR3 has 12 residues. Trimming cost V 5 bases and J 0 bases, with 4 bases left between them. The CDR3 DNA sequence: TGTGCCAGCTCAGAAATGAACACTGAAGCTTTCTTT. Protein product: CASSEMNTEAFF.

This chain links TRBV28 with TRBJ2-3; D may be TRBD1 or TRBD2 (5 bases each). The CDR3 length is 15 residues. The V end was cut by 4 bases, the J end by 0 bases, with 11 bases between. The germline CDR1 and CDR2 sequences are MDHEN and SYDVKM. The DNA of the CDR3 is TGTGCCAGCAGTTCACCGGGACCGAGCACAGATACGCAGTATTTT. Translated, it gives CASSSPGPSTDTQYF.

This CDR3 reads CASSPGYHEQYF. The CDR3 coding sequence is TGTGCCAGCAGTCCAGGGTACCACGAGCAGTACTTC. The chain employs TRBV28 and TRBJ2-7; D perhaps matches TRBD1 (5 bases). The CDR3 is 12 residues long. Trimming pared 5 bases from V and 5 bases from J, leaving 10 bases between. CDR1 is MDHEN and CDR2 is SYDVKM in the germline V gene.

The chain employs TRBV28 and TRBJ2-7; a weak D match, TRBD2 (6 bases). CDR3 length: 14 residues. V was pared by 2 bases and J by 0 bases, with 8 bases between. Germline CDR1 reads MDHEN; CDR2 reads SYDVKM. The CDR3: CASSLAGYSYEQYF. CDR3 nucleotide sequence: TGTGCCAGCAGTTTAGCGGGGTACTCCTACGAGCAGTACTTC.

J is TRBJ2-7 and V is TRBV29-1; maybe TRBD2 (7 bases). Germline assignment: CDR1 SQVTM and CDR2 ANQGSEA. Trimming took off 1 base at V and 6 bases at J, with 16 bases between the two ends. CDR3 length: 14 amino acids. In nucleotides, the CDR3 is TGCAGCGTTGAAGTCGTTAGGGGGGGCGGCGAGCAGTACTTC. Translating it yields CSVEVVRGGGEQYF.

The chain employs TRBV4-3 and TRBJ2-1, with 10 bases lining up with TRBD2. The CDR3 is 13 amino acids. J gave up 12 bases and V 1 base, and 3 bases lay outside the gene matches. CDR1 and CDR2 (germline): LGHNA, YSLEER. The CDR3 loop is CASSQVRTSGQFF. The CDR3 DNA reads as TGCGCCAGCAGCCAAGTGAGGACTAGCGGGCAGTTCTTC.

CDR3 loop: CASSEFGLVGKETQYF. The CDR3 nucleotides read TGTGCCAGCAGTGAATTCGGACTAGTTGGAAAAGAGACCCAGTACTTC. The chain links TRBV25-1 to TRBJ2-5; 7 bases align to TRBD2. Trimming at V came to 1 base and at J to 3 bases, leaving 8 bases not matched to a gene. This CDR3 has 16 amino acids. CDR1 is MGHDK, CDR2 SYGVNS, per germline.

This sequence joins TRBV7-9 and TRBJ2-5, with D unresolved. The V end was cut by 4 bases, the J end by 4 bases, with 7 bases between. Germline V gene sequence: CDR1 SEHNR, CDR2 FQNEAQ (reference sequence). The CDR3 length is 12 residues. The CDR3 bases are TGTGCCAGCAGCTCAGCTCGAGAGACCCAGTACTTC. Protein product: CASSSARETQYF. The full variable domain, rest sourced from reference TRBV7-9 and TRBJ2-5, is DTGVSQNPRHKITKRGQNVTFRCDPISEHNRLYWYRQTLGQGPEFLTYFQNEAQLEKSRLLSDRFSAERPKGSFSTLEIQRTEQGDSAMYLCASSSARETQYFGPGTRLLVL.

This clone was seen a handful of times. The V gene is TRBV6-6, the J gene TRBJ2-7, with D unclear. This CDR3 comprises 12 residues. CDR1 MNHNY and CDR2 SVGAGI come from the germline V gene (reference sequence). V dropped 7 bases and J dropped 9 bases, with 16 bases sitting between them. The DNA of the CDR3 is TGTGCCAGCACCCAGGAAGAGGCGAGGCAGTACTTC. Amino acid sequence: CASTQEEARQYF.

The V and J genes are TRBV7-9 and TRBJ1-3; no clear D. This CDR3 contains 11 residues. Germline V gives CDR1 SEHNR, CDR2 FQNEAQ (reference sequence). V gave up 3 bases and J gave up 9 bases, with 6 bases separating them. The CDR3 region has the DNA TGTGCCAGCAGCTTGGTCGGCACCATATATTTT. Translated, it gives CASSLVGTIYF.

CDR3 DNA sequence: TGTGCCAGCAGCTCGGGGGGGCCCAGTGGCGAGACCCAGTACTTC. This translates into CASSSGGPSGETQYF. The gene calls are TRBV7-3 and TRBJ2-5; the match to TRBD2 covers 8 bases. The CDR3 spans 15 residues. V lost 4 bases to trimming and J lost 5 bases; unmatched junction nucleotides: 9. The germline gives CDR1 SGHTA, CDR2 FQGTGA. Complete variable domain (other parts from reference TRBV7-3 and TRBJ2-5): GAGVSQTPSNKVTEKGKYVELRCDPISGHTALYWYRQSLGQGPEFLIYFQGTGAADDSGLPNDRFFAVRPEGSVSTLKIQRTERGDSAVYLCASSSGGPSGETQYFGPGTRLLVL.

The CDR3 protein is CASSRLTLGRAVPLYEQYF. Written as DNA, the CDR3 is TGTGCCAGCAGTCGACTAACGTTGGGGAGGGCAGTTCCCCTCTACGAGCAGTACTTC. The gene calls are TRBV11-2 and TRBJ2-7; 7 nucleotides line up with TRBD2. The ends lost 6 bases at V and 3 bases at J; junction bases unmatched: 23. Per the germline V gene, CDR1 is SGHAT and CDR2 is FQNNGV. The CDR3 is 19 residues long.

The gene calls are TRBV5-1 and TRBJ1-1, with 7 nucleotides matching TRBD1. The V segment lost 4 bases and the J segment 4 bases; nucleotides outside the gene matches: 7. Germline loops: CDR1 SGHRS, CDR2 YFSETQ. The CDR3 totals 14 residues. CDR3 amino acids: CASSLGGGITEAFF. For the CDR3, the DNA is TGCGCCAGCAGCCTTGGAGGGGGCATCACTGAAGCTTTCTTT.

This clone turned up a few times. The V and J genes are TRBV9 and TRBJ2-5; 14 nucleotides match TRBD2. V gave up 3 bases and J gave up 2 bases; unmatched junction bases: 12. The CDR3 is 19 amino acids. The germline V gene encodes CDR1 SGDLS and CDR2 YYNGEE. The CDR3 sequence: CASSARGLAGGREQETQYF. CDR3 coding DNA: TGTGCCAGCAGCGCAAGAGGACTAGCGGGGGGACGGGAACAAGAGACCCAGTACTTC.

This chain joins TRBV10-3 and TRBJ1-5, with a tentative D call TRBD1 (6 bases). Deletions cut 3 bases from V and 7 bases from J, with 13 bases between. Looked up from germline, CDR1 is ENHRY and CDR2 is SYGVKD. This CDR3 region has 14 residues. CDR3 nucleotide sequence: TGTGCCATCAGTGATGAACAGGGTTGGCAGCCCCAGCATTTT. This sequence encodes CAISDEQGWQPQHF.

The chain carries TRBV11-1 and TRBJ1-1, with D hard to call. The length of the CDR3 is 13 residues. Germline V gene lookup returns CDR1 SGHAT and CDR2 FQDESV (reference sequence). The V and J ends lost 1 base and 1 base respectively, with 4 bases between them. The CDR3 is CASSLVGNTEAFF. Written as DNA, the CDR3 is TGTGCCAGCAGCTTAGTGGGGAACACTGAAGCTTTCTTT.

This clone was observed a few times. This rearrangement joins TRBV28 to TRBJ1-1; D is uncertain. V was trimmed by 6 bases and J by 0 bases, leaving 14 bases between them. The CDR3 is 15 amino acids. CDR1 and CDR2 from the germline V gene are MDHEN and SYDVKM. The CDR3 region is CASRAQKRLNTEAFF. As DNA, the CDR3 is TGTGCCAGCAGGGCTCAGAAGCGTCTGAACACTGAAGCTTTCTTT. Complete variable domain (other parts from reference TRBV28 and TRBJ1-1): DVKVTQSSRYLVKRTGEKVFLECVQDMDHENMFWYRQDPGLGLRLIYFSYDVKMKEKGDIPEGYSVSREKKERFSLILESASTNQTSMYLCASRAQKRLNTEAFFGQGTRLTVV.

The chain is built from TRBV7-2 and TRBJ2-3; 7 bases are shared with TRBD2. Germline V gene lookup returns CDR1 SGHTA and CDR2 FQGNSA. The CDR3 has 18 residues. The V and J ends lost 1 base and 6 bases, in that order; junction bases with no gene match: 16. The CDR3 is CASSLVRLAESPWDTQYF. The CDR3 DNA reads as TGTGCCAGCAGCTTAGTTCGGCTAGCGGAGTCTCCTTGGGATACGCAGTATTTT.

V is TRBV18 and J is TRBJ1-4; D not certain. V lost 5 bases, J lost 0 bases, and 4 bases lay in between. Germline assignment: CDR1 KGHSH and CDR2 LQKENI. The CDR3 totals 13 residues. The CDR3, as DNA: TGTGCCAGCTCAGAGACAACTAATGAAAAACTGTTTTTT. This gives the protein CASSETTNEKLFF.